Shown below are 21 T cell receptor beta chains from a single sample sequenced in a study of early T cells in non-severe SARS-CoV-2 infection. TCRdb called the 5' RACE reads again in MiXCR, with one record for every CDR3 protein. The repertoire has 80,000 to 95,000 distinct CDR3 sequences, more than 9% of them found once; the top ten carry 6.5%. The sample comprised whole blood. The origin of the receptors is an adult who was a healthcare worker with PCR-confirmed SARS-CoV-2 infection or an uninfected control (not recorded which).

This clonotype has a handful of counts. The chain uses TRBV7-2 and TRBJ2-3, with 10 bases identical to TRBD2. The ends lost 5 bases at V and 1 base at J; junction bases unmatched: 3. CDR3 length: 15 residues. Germline V gene lookup returns CDR1 SGHTA and CDR2 FQGNSA. CDR3 in DNA: TGTGCCAGCAGCCCTGGGACTAGCGGCACAGATACGCAGTATTTT. Amino acid sequence: CASSPGTSGTDTQYF. The whole variable domain, filled in from reference TRBV7-2 and TRBJ2-3, reads GAGVSQSPSNKVTEKGKDVELRCDPISGHTALYWYRQSLGQGLEFLIYFQGNSAPDKSGLPSDRFSAERTGGSVSTLTIQRTQQEDSAVYLCASSPGTSGTDTQYFGPGTRLTVL.

This sequence joins TRBV7-2 and TRBJ2-7; D is unresolved. Germline V gene lookup returns CDR1 SGHTA and CDR2 FQGNSA. V lost 5 bases to trimming and J lost 9 bases, with 14 bases between them. This CDR3 has 12 residues. The CDR3 DNA is TGTGCCAGCAGCCTCGGGCCCCTAGGGCAGTACTTC. Amino acid sequence: CASSLGPLGQYF.

In its sample, this clonotype was seen many times. The chain recombines TRBV18 with TRBJ2-6; 7 positions match TRBD1. The CDR3 sequence is 16 residues long. Trimming cost V 6 bases and J 0 bases; bases outside gene matches: 5. Germline V gives CDR1 KGHSH, CDR2 LQKENI. This chain's CDR3 is CASSRDSPSGANVLTF. CDR3 coding DNA: TGTGCCAGCTCTCGGGACAGCCCCTCTGGGGCCAACGTCCTGACTTTC.

This clonotype was counted many times. The chain links TRBV27 to TRBJ2-3; D is unclear. Germline assignment: CDR1 MNHEY and CDR2 SMNVEV (reference sequence). Trimming took off 5 bases at V and 0 bases at J, with 12 bases between the two ends. CDR3 length equals 15 residues. Here the CDR3 reads CASSPISASTDTQYF. The CDR3 DNA reads as TGTGCCAGCAGTCCCATCAGCGCTAGCACAGATACGCAGTATTTT.

V gene TRBV14 combines with J gene TRBJ2-2; D may be TRBD1 (7 bases). The length of the CDR3 is 16 residues. V shed 4 bases and J shed 7 bases, with 19 bases lying between them. The germline V gene encodes CDR1 SGHDN and CDR2 FVKESK. The CDR3 nucleotides are TGTGCCAGCAGCCCCTACCGCGGGACAGTTAACGGGGAGCTGTTTTTT. Amino acids: CASSPYRGTVNGELFF. Full variable domain (missing parts from reference TRBV14 and TRBJ2-2): EAGVTQFPSHSVIEKGQTVTLRCDPISGHDNLYWYRRVMGKEIKFLLHFVKESKQDESGMPNNRFLAERTGGTYSTLKVQPAELEDSGVYFCASSPYRGTVNGELFFGEGSRLTVL.

This clonotype was counted between two and nine times. CDR3 DNA: TGTGCCAGTAAGGGGGTCTCTGGGGCCAACGTCCTGACTTTC. This translates into CASKGVSGANVLTF. This chain links TRBV19 with TRBJ2-6; D is perhaps TRBD1 (6 bases). Trimming left V 7 bases short and J 0 bases short, with 7 bases between. The CDR3 contains 14 residues. CDR1 is LNHDA, CDR2 SQIVND, per germline (reference sequence).

This clonotype has only a few counts. The chain couples TRBV3-1 to TRBJ2-1; weak D call: TRBD1 (6 bases). V lost 2 bases and J 8 bases, leaving 13 bases between the germline ends. This CDR3 region has 14 residues. Germline assignment: CDR1 LGHDT and CDR2 YNNKEL (reference sequence). The CDR3 here is CASSQPGEGDEQFF. The CDR3 region has the DNA TGTGCCAGCAGCCAACCAGGGGAAGGAGATGAGCAGTTCTTC.

This clonotype has a count of ten or more. This chain joins TRBV6-5 and TRBJ2-1; TRBD2 matches 8 bases. Germline CDR1 MNHEY, CDR2 SVGAGI. The CDR3 is 15 amino acids. V was pared by 3 bases and J by 6 bases, with 7 bases of the junction left unmatched. As DNA, the CDR3 is TGTGCCAGCAGTTATCTTGGGACTAGAGGCAATGAGCAGTTCTTC. Protein sequence: CASSYLGTRGNEQFF.

This clonotype was seen more than once but under ten times. Its ends do not fully match the called genes, so a read error is possible. The J gene is TRBJ2-3, the V gene TRBV11-3; D is uncertain. From germline, CDR1 is SGHNT and CDR2 YENEEA. The CDR3 extends over 13 amino acids. The DNA of the CDR3 is TGTGCCAGCAGCCTAGAGGTGACCGATACGCAGTATTTT. Translated, it gives CASSLEVTDTQYF.

This clonotype appeared many times. V is TRBV7-9 and J is TRBJ2-2; no clear D gene. The CDR3 consists of 17 residues. Per the germline V gene, CDR1 is SEHNR and CDR2 is FQNEAQ (reference sequence). V shed 5 bases and J shed 0 bases, with 16 bases lying between them. The CDR3: CASSPVGAIPNTGELFF. CDR3 coding DNA: TGTGCCAGCAGCCCCGTAGGCGCGATACCGAACACCGGGGAGCTGTTTTTT.

The gene calls are TRBV5-4 and TRBJ2-2, with TRBD2 matching 7 bases. This CDR3 has 14 residues. Germline V gene sequence: CDR1 SGHNT, CDR2 YYREEE (reference sequence). The V and J ends lost 0 bases and 5 bases, in that order; junction bases with no gene match: 1. The CDR3 DNA reads TGTGCCAGCAGCTTGGACGGGAGGACCGGGGAGCTGTTTTTT. Translation: CASSLDGRTGELFF.

This clonotype was detected only once. The gene calls are TRBV9 and TRBJ1-1; no reliable D call. CDR3 length equals 13 residues. V lost 3 bases and J 2 bases, leaving 8 bases between the germline ends. Germline CDR1 and CDR2: SGDLS and YYNGEE. The CDR3 protein is CASSAAINTEAFF. Written as DNA, the CDR3 is TGTGCCAGCAGCGCCGCTATAAACACTGAAGCTTTCTTT.

In the case of this clonotype: At one of its ends the junction is not consistent with the germline gene, which may arise from a read error. The rearrangement links TRBV5-1 to TRBJ2-1, with D perhaps matching TRBD2 (6 bases). The length of the CDR3 is 14 residues. The germline V gene encodes CDR1 SGHRS and CDR2 YFSETQ. In DNA, the CDR3 is TGCACCAGCAGCTTGGCCGGGACTGACAATGAGCAGTTCTTC. Protein: CTSSLAGTDNEQFF.

The rearrangement links TRBV15 to TRBJ2-5, with D perhaps TRBD1 (5 bases). Germline assignment: CDR1 LNHNV and CDR2 YYDKDF (reference sequence). Between the trimmed V and J ends, which lost 0 bases and 2 bases, there was a span of 13 bases. The CDR3 spans 16 residues. The CDR3 region is CATSRDRPGPQETQYF. In DNA form, the CDR3 reads TGTGCCACCAGCAGAGATCGGCCAGGGCCTCAAGAGACCCAGTACTTC.

The chain has TRBV18 and TRBJ1-2, with TRBD1 as a possible D gene (6 bases). Germline V gene data show CDR1 as KGHSH and CDR2 as LQKENI. With 2 bases removed from V and 4 bases from J, the gap between germline ends came to 11 bases. The CDR3 has 14 amino acids. CDR3 amino acids: CASSPYEQGYGYTF. The DNA of the CDR3 is TGTGCCAGCTCACCATACGAACAGGGCTATGGCTACACCTTC.

This clonotype has at least ten counts. The chain has TRBV5-1 and TRBJ2-3, with D perhaps matching TRBD2 (5 bases). The CDR3 length is 15 residues. The germline CDR1 and CDR2 sequences are SGHRS and YFSETQ. The V end was cut by 4 bases, the J end by 2 bases, with 14 bases between. CDR3 amino acids: CASSLAQTYTDTQYF. CDR3 coding DNA: TGCGCCAGCAGCCTAGCACAGACCTACACAGATACGCAGTATTTT.

In this sample, this clonotype turned up many times. This chain uses TRBV20-1 with TRBJ2-1; D possibly corresponds to TRBD2 (5 bases). Trimming shortened V by 5 bases and J by 5 bases, and 13 bases separated the two germline ends. Germline V gives CDR1 DFQATT, CDR2 SNEGSKA (reference sequence). This CDR3 spans 13 amino acids. The CDR3 reads CSAPISGDNEQFF. The CDR3 DNA is TGCAGTGCTCCTATTTCCGGGGACAATGAGCAGTTCTTC.

This clonotype was detected a few times. V and J are TRBV20-1 and TRBJ2-3; D may be TRBD1 (6 bases). Per germline, CDR1 DFQATT and CDR2 SNEGSKA (reference sequence). The CDR3 loop spans 12 amino acids. The ends were cut back, 4 bases at V and 3 bases at J, with 8 bases in the middle. The CDR3 loop reads CSATGDTDTQYF. DNA for the CDR3: TGCAGTGCTACAGGGGATACAGATACGCAGTATTTT.

The table lists this clonotype with a few counts. The genes are TRBV5-1 and TRBJ2-1; 7 bases agree with TRBD2. Losses at the gene ends were 4 bases for V and 8 bases for J; bases not matched to a gene: 15. This CDR3 has 16 amino acids. The germline gives CDR1 SGHRS, CDR2 YFSETQ. DNA for the CDR3: TGCGCCAGCAGCCCACTGACTAGCTCCAGAGGCCATGAGCAGTTCTTC. Translation: CASSPLTSSRGHEQFF.

This clonotype was detected many times. V and J are TRBV5-1 and TRBJ2-2, with 8 bases lining up with TRBD2. Trimming at V came to 4 bases and at J to 5 bases, leaving 7 bases not matched to a gene. CDR3 size: 15 residues. Germline loops: CDR1 SGHRS, CDR2 YFSETQ. CDR3 sequence (DNA): TGCGCCAGCAGCCAAACGGGACTAGGGACCGGGGAGCTGTTTTTT. This codes for CASSQTGLGTGELFF.

This clonotype occurred a few times. The gene calls are TRBV6-6 and TRBJ2-1, with 8 bases matching TRBD1. Trimming at V came to 7 bases and at J to 8 bases, leaving 10 bases not matched to a gene. This CDR3 has 14 residues. The germline V gene encodes CDR1 MNHNY and CDR2 SVGAGI (reference sequence). DNA of the CDR3: TGTGCCAGCACCCCCGGGACAGGTCTACATGAGCAGTTCTTC. It yields the protein CASTPGTGLHEQFF.